The T cell receptor (beta chain) under discussion was sequenced for a study of cytomegalovirus exposure and HLA in healthy donors. This clone was picked up a small number of times. 13 Jbeta primers and 60 Vbeta primers were used for the PCR. Generated by immunoSEQ multiplex PCR, the TCRdb table keeps only in-frame clones and is missing some. The sample holds roughly 99,000 clones, approximately 79% seen once. With 6 bases removed from V and 7 bases from J, the gap between germline ends came to 16 bases. Germline CDR1 reads SNHLY; CDR2 reads FYNNEI. CDR3 length: 14 amino acids. The gene calls are TRBV2 and TRBJ2-1, with a weak D call TRBD2 (7 bases). Specimen: PBMCs. This receptor was identified in a man between 18 and 35 years old in good health and CMV-seronegative. This CDR3 reads CASSLVGGPNEQFF. The CDR3 DNA reads as TGTGCCAGCAGCCTTGTGGGGGGGCCGAATGAGCAGTTCTTC. Looking up the rest from reference TRBV2 and TRBJ2-1 gives the full variable domain: EPEVTQTPSHQVTQMGQEVILRCVPISNHLYFYWYRQILGQKVEFLVSFYNNEISEKSEIFDDQFSVERPDGSNFTLKIRSTKLEDSAMYFCASSLVGGPNEQFFGPGTRLTVL.